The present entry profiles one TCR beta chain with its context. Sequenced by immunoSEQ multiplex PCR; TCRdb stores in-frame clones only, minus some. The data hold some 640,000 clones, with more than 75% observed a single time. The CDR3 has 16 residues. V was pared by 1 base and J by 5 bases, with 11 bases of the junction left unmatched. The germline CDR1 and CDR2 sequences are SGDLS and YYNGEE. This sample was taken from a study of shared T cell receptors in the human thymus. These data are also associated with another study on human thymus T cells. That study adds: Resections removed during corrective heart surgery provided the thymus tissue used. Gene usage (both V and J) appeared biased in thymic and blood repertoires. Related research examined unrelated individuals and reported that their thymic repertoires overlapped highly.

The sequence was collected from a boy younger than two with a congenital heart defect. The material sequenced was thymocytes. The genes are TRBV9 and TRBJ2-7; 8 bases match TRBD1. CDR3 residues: CASSVTVDRGYDEQYF. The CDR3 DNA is TGTGCCAGCAGCGTAACCGTCGACAGGGGTTACGACGAGCAGTACTTC.